Following are 30 T cell receptor beta chains from one sample sequenced in a study of response to subunit inactivated influenza vaccine. A single record per CDR3 protein comes from TCRdb applying MiXCR to the RT-PCR reads. The table lists 800,000 or so distinct CDR3 sequences, 21% of them singletons. The source material was PBMCs from blood, sampled roughly 5 days after vaccination. The receptors shown here come from a man aged 50-60 years who received an inactivated influenza vaccine.

This sequence joins TRBV20-1 and TRBJ1-5; no reliable D call. Germline-derived CDR1 and CDR2 are DFQATT and SNEGSKA (reference sequence). Trimming removed 0 bases at V and 3 bases at J, with 6 bases between. The CDR3 has 13 amino acids. The CDR3 loop is CSARDLANQPQHF. The CDR3, as DNA: TGCAGTGCTAGAGATTTGGCCAATCAGCCCCAGCATTTT.

The chain is built from TRBV4-2 and TRBJ2-2, with D perhaps being TRBD1 or TRBD2 (5 bases each). The V end lost 0 bases, the J end lost 3 bases, and 14 bases lay between the germline ends. From germline, CDR1 is LGHNA and CDR2 YNFKEQ. The CDR3 length is 17 residues. The CDR3 coding sequence is TGTGCCAGCAGCCAAGATCTGAGGGGAGCGGACACCGGGGAGCTGTTTTTT. This encodes CASSQDLRGADTGELFF.

This chain uses TRBV28 with TRBJ1-2; maybe TRBD1 (6 bases). Germline CDR1 is MDHEN and CDR2 is SYDVKM. This CDR3 is 15 amino acids long. The V and J ends lost 5 bases and 3 bases respectively, with 16 bases between them. CDR3 in DNA: TGTGCCAGCAGTCAAACACGGGACACCTACTATGGCTACACCTTC. Residues: CASSQTRDTYYGYTF.

The rearrangement links TRBV9 to TRBJ2-5; 8 bases fit TRBD2. The V segment lost 0 bases and the J segment 3 bases; nucleotides outside the gene matches: 10. The germline CDR1 and CDR2 sequences are SGDLS and YYNGEE. This CDR3 is built from 17 residues. The CDR3 DNA is TGTGCCAGCAGCGTAGAGGTAGTAGCGGGGACTGAAGAGACCCAGTACTTC. Residues: CASSVEVVAGTEETQYF.

This clonotype turned up a few times. This rearrangement joins TRBV6-5 to TRBJ2-3, with TRBD2 matching over 10 bases. The length of the CDR3 is 16 residues. Germline CDR1 is MNHEY and CDR2 is SVGAGI. The V segment lost 6 bases and the J segment 2 bases; nucleotides outside the gene matches: 8. CDR3 residues: CASRLDSGRYTDTQYF. The CDR3 bases are TGTGCCAGCAGGCTGGATAGCGGGAGGTACACAGATACGCAGTATTTT.

The V gene is TRBV20-1, the J gene TRBJ2-7; possible D gene TRBD2, 6 bases. This CDR3 has 14 residues. V was trimmed by 5 bases and J by 4 bases, leaving 18 bases between them. Germline assignment: CDR1 DFQATT and CDR2 SNEGSKA (reference sequence). This CDR3 reads CSAPGSPPRYEQYF. CDR3 sequence (DNA): TGCAGTGCTCCCGGGAGCCCCCCACGTTACGAGCAGTACTTC.

The chain couples TRBV9 to TRBJ2-2; D may be TRBD1 or TRBD2 (5 bases each). The V end was cut by 4 bases, the J end by 0 bases, with 13 bases between. The V gene's germline CDR1 is SGDLS and CDR2 YYNGEE. This CDR3 is built from 16 residues. This chain's CDR3 is CASSSDPGPNTGELFF. The CDR3 DNA follows: TGTGCCAGCAGCTCCGACCCGGGACCGAACACCGGGGAGCTGTTTTTT. Combining the CDR3 with reference TRBV9 and TRBJ2-2 gives the whole variable domain DSGVTQTPKHLITATGQRVTLRCSPRSGDLSVYWYQQSLDQGLQFLIQYYNGEERAKGNILERFSAQQFPDLHSELNLSSLELGDSALYFCASSSDPGPNTGELFFGEGSRLTVL.

This clonotype was seen a few times. This chain joins TRBV24-1 and TRBJ1-1, with a possible D match to TRBD1 (6 bases). V lost 7 bases and J 2 bases, leaving 10 bases between the germline ends. There are 13 residues in the CDR3. Germline V lookup: CDR1 KGHDR, CDR2 SFDVKD. The CDR3 DNA reads as TGTGCCACCAGGGGACATCTTAACACTGAAGCTTTCTTT. This encodes CATRGHLNTEAFF.

The V and J genes are TRBV12-3 or TRBV12-4 and TRBJ1-5; the match to TRBD1 covers 8 bases. J lost 2 bases, V lost 5 bases, and 5 bases had no gene match. CDR3 length equals 15 residues. The CDR3, as DNA: TGTGCCAGCAGTCCCGCGACAGGGGGCAATCAGCCCCAGCATTTT. As protein: CASSPATGGNQPQHF.

This clonotype was recorded many times. CDR3 sequence (DNA): TGTGCCAGTAGTCCCGCAGGGAGAGGCACCGGGGAGCTGTTTTTT. This encodes CASSPAGRGTGELFF. The gene calls are TRBV19 and TRBJ2-2, with D tentatively TRBD1 or TRBD2 (5 bases each). In germline, CDR1 is LNHDA, CDR2 SQIVND (reference sequence). The ends were cut back, 5 bases at V and 4 bases at J, with 14 bases in the middle. The CDR3 sequence is 15 residues long.

The chain has TRBV15 and TRBJ2-3, with TRBD1 as a possible D gene (6 bases). CDR1 LNHNV and CDR2 YYDKDF come from the germline V gene (reference sequence). V lost 4 bases and J lost 4, with 18 bases in between. The CDR3 is 16 residues long. CDR3 region: CATSTAQGTVADTQYF. The CDR3 bases are TGTGCCACCAGCACTGCACAGGGTACTGTTGCAGATACGCAGTATTTT.

The chain recombines TRBV6-5 with TRBJ2-2; D uncertain. CDR3 length: 15 residues. Germline lookup yields CDR1 MNHEY and CDR2 SVGAGI. V lost 4 bases to trimming and J lost 2 bases, with 11 bases between them. DNA of the CDR3: TGTGCCAGCAGTTGGTTTCGGGTAAACACCGGGGAGCTGTTTTTT. This sequence encodes CASSWFRVNTGELFF.

This clonotype occurred a few times. V usage is TRBV7-8 and J usage is TRBJ2-7; D is ambiguous. This CDR3 has 14 residues. The V end lost 2 bases, the J end lost 2 bases, and 10 bases lay between the germline ends. Germline lookup yields CDR1 SGHVS and CDR2 FQNEAQ. CDR3 bases: TGTGCCAGCAGCTTATACGACGCTCCCTACGAGCAGTACTTC. Protein: CASSLYDAPYEQYF.

There are a few counts of this clonotype. The CDR3, as DNA: TGTGCCAGTTGGGGGGGGACTGGCTACACCTTC. Its translation is CASWGGTGYTF. The rearrangement uses TRBV6-5 and TRBJ1-2, with D maybe TRBD1 (5 bases). This CDR3 region has 11 residues. V gave up 9 bases and J gave up 7 bases, with 12 bases separating them. Germline loops: CDR1 MNHEY, CDR2 SVGAGI.

The gene calls are TRBV7-2 and TRBJ2-3, with 7 bases lining up with TRBD2. Germline loops: CDR1 SGHTA, CDR2 FQGNSA. V was clipped by 2 bases and J by 3 bases; unmatched bases: 14. The CDR3 length is 18 residues. CDR3 bases: TGTGCCAGCAGCTTACGCCATAGGCCAGCGGGGCTAACAGATACGCAGTATTTT. It yields the protein CASSLRHRPAGLTDTQYF.

V and J are TRBV6-5 and TRBJ2-4; 11 bases line up with TRBD2. The junction had 12 bases not matched to a gene; V was cut back by 4 bases and J by 1 base. The germline V gene encodes CDR1 MNHEY and CDR2 SVGAGI. The CDR3 contains 19 residues. CDR3 loop: CASSFRLAGTHLAKNIQYF. For the CDR3, the DNA is TGTGCCAGCAGTTTCCGACTAGCGGGAACGCACCTGGCCAAAAACATTCAGTACTTC.

The chain links TRBV15 to TRBJ2-1; D not resolved. V was pared by 3 bases and J by 9 bases, with 12 bases between. The CDR3 is 13 amino acids. Germline CDR1 LNHNV, CDR2 YYDKDF (reference sequence). CDR3: CATSSQVDTEQFF. The CDR3, as DNA: TGTGCCACCAGCAGCCAAGTCGACACTGAGCAGTTCTTC.

This clonotype was counted a few times. The gene calls are TRBV20-1 and TRBJ2-3, with 7 bases identical to TRBD2. CDR3 size: 13 residues. Germline CDR1 is DFQATT and CDR2 is SNEGSKA (reference sequence). Trimming at V came to 4 bases and at J to 4 bases, leaving 5 bases not matched to a gene. CDR3 region: CSAISGGPDTQYF. The CDR3 region has the DNA TGCAGTGCTATATCGGGGGGTCCAGATACGCAGTATTTT.

This clonotype has just a few counts. The rearrangement links TRBV7-6 to TRBJ2-3; D uncertain. This CDR3 has 15 residues. Germline V gives CDR1 SGHVS, CDR2 FNYEAQ. V was pared by 2 bases and J by 2 bases, with 11 bases between. CDR3 amino acids: CASSLKGSHTDTQYF. The CDR3 nucleotides are TGTGCCAGCAGCTTAAAAGGTTCTCACACAGATACGCAGTATTTT.

The V call is TRBV20-1, the J call TRBJ2-1; 9 positions agree with TRBD2. The CDR3 has 15 amino acids. After removal of 5 bases from V and 4 bases from J, the junction contained 9 bases not matched to a gene. Germline lookup yields CDR1 DFQATT and CDR2 SNEGSKA (reference sequence). The DNA for the CDR3 is TGCAGTGCTCCAACCCCTAGCGGGGCTTACAATGAGCAGTTCTTC. It specifies CSAPTPSGAYNEQFF.

This chain links TRBV12-3 or TRBV12-4 with TRBJ2-7; D remains ambiguous. The CDR3 totals 14 residues. Trimming pared 2 bases from V and 2 bases from J, leaving 10 bases between. CDR3 sequence reads: CASSLRDLTYEQYF. CDR3 bases: TGTGCCAGCAGTTTAAGGGATCTAACCTACGAGCAGTACTTC.

This clonotype has a count of ten or more. V usage is TRBV10-3 and J usage is TRBJ2-7; 7 nucleotides agree with TRBD2. The CDR3 has 14 amino acids. Trimming cost V 5 bases and J 0 bases; bases outside gene matches: 4. CDR1 is ENHRY, CDR2 SYGVKD, per germline. The CDR3 sequence is CAISPGLLSYEQYF. Here the CDR3 DNA reads TGTGCCATCAGTCCGGGACTACTCTCCTACGAGCAGTACTTC.

Many counts were recorded for this clonotype. The chain couples TRBV12-3 or TRBV12-4 to TRBJ2-1; possibly TRBD2 for D (5 bases). This CDR3 has 15 residues. V was shortened by 9 bases and J by 0 bases, with 15 bases between the two germline ends. The CDR3 region is CASQEDGSSYNEQFF. The DNA for the CDR3 is TGTGCCAGTCAGGAGGACGGAAGCTCCTACAATGAGCAGTTCTTC.

This clonotype has a count of ten or more. The rearrangement joins TRBV20-1 to TRBJ2-1, with D possibly matching TRBD1 (6 bases). V lost 5 bases and J 6 bases, leaving 14 bases between the germline ends. This CDR3 spans 13 amino acids. The germline V gene encodes CDR1 DFQATT and CDR2 SNEGSKA (reference sequence). The CDR3 DNA reads as TGCAGTGCTGAGCGTGGACAGCTCAATGAGCAGTTCTTC. It specifies CSAERGQLNEQFF.

This clonotype was picked up a small number of times. The CDR3 carries no conserved terminal phenylalanine or tryptophan, so it likely arises from a read error. The chain is built from TRBV20-1 and TRBJ2-7, with unresolved D. The germline gives CDR1 DFQATT, CDR2 SNEGSKA (reference sequence). The V gene lost 3 bases and the J gene lost 0 bases, with 12 bases spanning the gap. This CDR3 comprises 14 residues. The CDR3 loop is CSARNPGSSYEQYL. The CDR3, as DNA: TGCAGTGCTAGGAACCCAGGTTCCTCCTACGAGCAGTACCTC.

The gene calls are TRBV5-1 and TRBJ1-1, with 10 bases that match TRBD1. The CDR3 spans 15 residues. Germline CDR1 is SGHRS and CDR2 is YFSETQ. The V gene end was trimmed by 4 bases and the J gene end by 7 bases; junction bases not matched to a gene: 10. The CDR3 loop is CASSADRGPGYEAFF. In DNA form, the CDR3 reads TGCGCCAGCAGCGCCGACAGGGGGCCGGGCTATGAAGCTTTCTTT.

This clonotype was detected only once. The rearrangement joins TRBV18 to TRBJ2-3; D ambiguous. This CDR3 spans 15 amino acids. CDR1 KGHSH and CDR2 LQKENI come from the germline V gene. The V and J ends lost 2 bases and 3 bases respectively, with 12 bases between them. The DNA of the CDR3 is TGTGCCAGCTCACCAGCGACGGCCGTTACAGATACGCAGTATTTT. Translated, it gives CASSPATAVTDTQYF.

A few counts support this clonotype. The chain combines TRBV5-1 with TRBJ1-5; D possibly corresponds to TRBD1 (6 bases). V was clipped by 4 bases and J by 3 bases, with 20 bases between them. CDR3 length equals 17 residues. From germline, CDR1 is SGHRS and CDR2 YFSETQ. CDR3 coding DNA: TGCGCCAGCAGCACGGTGCAGGGGTGTCGGGACAATCAGCCCCAGCATTTT. It yields the protein CASSTVQGCRDNQPQHF.

The table lists this clonotype with a few counts. The chain recombines TRBV7-2 with TRBJ1-5, with 9 bases identical to TRBD1. Trimming removed 4 bases from V and 7 bases from J; junction bases left unmatched: 8. This CDR3 has 15 amino acids. CDR1 and CDR2 from the germline V gene are SGHTA and FQGNSA. CDR3 protein: CASSSLTGGSQPQHF. CDR3 DNA sequence: TGTGCCAGCAGCTCTTTGACAGGGGGGAGCCAGCCCCAGCATTTT. The full variable domain, completed using reference TRBV7-2 and TRBJ1-5, is GAGVSQSPSNKVTEKGKDVELRCDPISGHTALYWYRQSLGQGLEFLIYFQGNSAPDKSGLPSDRFSAERTGGSVSTLTIQRTQQEDSAVYLCASSSLTGGSQPQHFGDGTRLSIL.

This rearrangement joins TRBV20-1 to TRBJ2-3, with TRBD1 matching over 8 bases. This CDR3 region has 15 residues. V lost 0 bases and J lost 1; bases outside the gene matches: 3. Germline CDR1 is DFQATT and CDR2 is SNEGSKA (reference sequence). DNA for the CDR3: TGCAGTGCTAGAGACGGGACAGGACGCACAGATACGCAGTATTTT. Its translation: CSARDGTGRTDTQYF.